Each of the 11 T cell receptor beta chains below was sequenced from the same sample in a study of Graves' ophthalmopathy and Graves' hyperthyroidism. Amplification of the TCR beta CDR3 regions used RNA transcripts (as template). An opening RT-PCR round employed HTBI primers and preceded a second-round multiplex PCR. TCRdb independently ran MiXCR on the multiplex PCR reads; one entry per CDR3 protein. This sample yields 650,000 to 800,000 distinct CDR3 sequences, of which about two fifths are seen a single time; 3.3% belongs to the top ten. The sequenced material came from peripheral blood. The origin of the receptors is an adult man with Graves' ophthalmopathy.

As to this clonotype: One junction end does not reproduce the germline sequence, and a read error may be involved. The rearrangement uses TRBV12-3 or TRBV12-4 and TRBJ2-5, with TRBD2 as a possible D gene (6 bases). CDR3 length equals 17 residues. The CDR3 here is CAGSAYKLAPTEETQYF. The CDR3 DNA sequence: TGTGCCGGCAGTGCATACAAACTAGCTCCGACCGAAGAGACCCAGTACTTC.

The V gene is TRBV24-1, the J gene TRBJ2-7; D not certain. With 6 bases removed from V and 7 bases from J, the gap between germline ends came to 9 bases. The CDR3 is 11 amino acids. Germline V gene lookup returns CDR1 KGHDR and CDR2 SFDVKD. CDR3 in amino acids: CATSNLREQYF. Here the CDR3 DNA reads TGTGCCACCAGTAACTTGCGGGAGCAGTACTTC.

This clonotype was seen ten or more times. This chain's CDR3 is CASRISTEAFF. For the CDR3, the DNA is TGTGCCAGCAGAATTAGCACTGAAGCTTTCTTT. The chain is built from TRBV2 and TRBJ1-1, with no clear D. The germline V gene encodes CDR1 SNHLY and CDR2 FYNNEI. Trimming pared 6 bases from V and 4 bases from J, leaving 6 bases between. This CDR3 has 11 residues.

This chain links TRBV2 with TRBJ1-1; D call uncertain. Germline V lookup: CDR1 SNHLY, CDR2 FYNNEI. V lost 3 bases and J 5 bases, leaving 10 bases between the germline ends. CDR3 length: 13 amino acids. The CDR3 coding sequence is TGTGCCAGCAGTGATTACGGAGAGACTGAAGCTTTCTTT. Its protein is CASSDYGETEAFF.

This clonotype appeared a few times. The chain is built from TRBV30 and TRBJ1-1; possibly TRBD1 for D (6 bases). V was pared by 7 bases and J by 8 bases, with 17 bases between. There are 12 residues in the CDR3. Looked up from germline, CDR1 is GTSNPN and CDR2 is SVGIG (reference sequence). Written as DNA, the CDR3 is TGTGCCTCGACGCACGGGGGGCTGGAAGCTTTCTTT. This gives the protein CASTHGGLEAFF.

This clonotype was detected ten times or more. V and J are TRBV20-1 and TRBJ1-1; no reliable D call. CDR3 size: 14 residues. Germline CDR1 and CDR2: DFQATT and SNEGSKA (reference sequence). V was cut by 0 bases and J by 7 bases, with 15 bases left in between. Here the CDR3 reads CSARDRALLGEAFF. CDR3 bases: TGCAGTGCTAGAGATCGGGCCCTATTGGGTGAAGCTTTCTTT.

As to this clonotype: The DNA is left out, because the CDR3 cannot be placed on it with certainty; the CDR3 is given as TCRdb lists it. This chain uses TRBV10-3 with TRBJ1-6; TRBD1 is taken as the D call from the table, unchecked against the DNA. The CDR3 extends over 24 residues, inclusive of both ends. Looked up from germline, CDR1 is ENHRY and CDR2 is SYGVKD. CDR3 protein: CAISTALPVRDFCASSEDSSPLHF.

There are many counts of this clonotype. V usage is TRBV7-8 and J usage is TRBJ1-1; D is ambiguous. V was clipped by 5 bases and J by 0 bases, with 7 bases between them. Looked up from germline, CDR1 is SGHVS and CDR2 is FQNEAQ. This CDR3 has 13 amino acids. This CDR3 reads CASSRRMNTEAFF. The CDR3, as DNA: TGTGCCAGCAGCAGACGGATGAACACTGAAGCTTTCTTT.

About this clonotype: Possible read error: a much larger clone is one base away. Because it lacks the conserved phenylalanine or tryptophan at the end, this CDR3 is likely a read error. V is TRBV7-2 and J is TRBJ1-2; D unclear. The CDR3 has 11 residues. Germline CDR1 is SGHTA and CDR2 is FQGNSA. V lost 4 bases and J lost 10, with 10 bases in between. The CDR3 loop is CASSSYSDYTL. In DNA, the CDR3 is TGTGCCAGCAGCTCCTACTCAGACTACACCCTC.

The J gene is TRBJ1-1, the V gene TRBV19; no clear D. Between the trimmed V and J ends, which lost 8 bases and 12 bases, there was a span of 19 bases. The CDR3 is made up of 12 amino acids. CDR1 and CDR2 (germline): LNHDA, SQIVND (reference sequence). DNA of the CDR3: TGTGCCAGTTGCCGGGAGCCCGGTGGGTCTTTCTTT. Encoded protein: CASCREPGGSFF.

This clonotype was seen repeatedly, ten times or more. The gene calls are TRBV10-3 and TRBJ1-5; the match to TRBD1 covers 7 bases. V was pared by 8 bases and J by 1 base, with 8 bases of the junction left unmatched. This CDR3 region has 15 residues. Germline CDR1 and CDR2: ENHRY and SYGVKD. CDR3 DNA: TGTGCCATCGGAGAGAGACAGGGAAGCAATCAGCCCCAGCATTTT. Translating gives CAIGERQGSNQPQHF.